A single sample is the source of the 14 T cell receptor beta chains below, sequenced in a study of a mutant IDH1 vaccine in newly diagnosed glioma. Data came from immunoSEQ multiplex PCR; TCRdb stores just in-frame clones and leaves some out. The sample lists around 78,000 clones; roughly nine tenths were seen once. Described time point: week 5, during vaccination. What each vaccine dose contained was 300 ug of mutant IDH1 20-mer peptide, accompanied by topical imiquimod. These receptors have no known antigen. The sample in question was PBMCs, obtained from a glioma patient whose treatment included an IDH1 peptide vaccine. Receptors were obtained from a woman aged 45-65 years with glioma.

This clone was observed a few times. This chain uses TRBV7-9 with TRBJ2-7; D is possibly TRBD1 (6 bases). CDR1 SEHNR and CDR2 FQNEAQ come from the germline V gene (reference sequence). The CDR3 extends over 16 amino acids. Trimming removed 5 bases at V and 1 base at J, with 18 bases between. CDR3 nucleotides: TGTGCCAGCAGCCTCCTGGGGGACACTCGATCCTACGAGCAGTACTTC. Translated: CASSLLGDTRSYEQYF. The variable domain in full, completed from reference TRBV7-9 and TRBJ2-7, reads DTGVSQNPRHKITKRGQNVTFRCDPISEHNRLYWYRQTLGQGPEFLTYFQNEAQLEKSRLLSDRFSAERPKGSFSTLEIQRTEQGDSAMYLCASSLLGDTRSYEQYFGPGTRLTVT.

The chain recombines TRBV6-5 with TRBJ2-7; TRBD1 aligns across 9 bases. The CDR3 consists of 14 residues. With 7 bases clipped from V and 4 bases from J, the junction kept 8 bases outside the gene matches. Germline V gene data show CDR1 as MNHEY and CDR2 as SVGAGI. The CDR3 reads CASTPGQGRYEQYF. CDR3 DNA: TGTGCCAGCACGCCGGGACAGGGACGATACGAGCAGTACTTC.

This rearrangement joins TRBV9 to TRBJ2-3, with 7 bases matching TRBD2. Trimming took 0 bases from V and 6 from J; bases not matched to a gene: 7. The CDR3 is 15 residues long. Germline V CDR1 and CDR2: SGDLS, YYNGEE. CDR3 region: CASSVVGGGGDTQYF. The CDR3 DNA sequence: TGTGCCAGCAGCGTAGTGGGCGGGGGAGGCGATACGCAGTATTTT.

This clone has a single count. J is TRBJ2-1 and V is TRBV18, with a possible D match to TRBD2 (6 bases). The CDR3 runs 16 residues. Germline values: CDR1 KGHSH, CDR2 LQKENI. V was pared by 1 base and J by 5 bases, with 15 bases between. This chain's CDR3 is CASSPLWKRADNEQFF. Written as DNA, the CDR3 is TGTGCCAGCTCACCACTGTGGAAGCGGGCGGACAATGAGCAGTTCTTC.

This sequence joins TRBV6-4 and TRBJ2-3, with D possibly being TRBD2 (7 bases). Germline V gene lookup returns CDR1 MRHNA and CDR2 SNTAGT. CDR3 size: 15 residues. Trimming left V 3 bases short and J 5 bases short, with 15 bases between. The CDR3 is CASSERAGEGDTQYF. The CDR3 coding sequence is TGTGCCAGCAGTGAAAGGGCAGGGGAGGGAGATACGCAGTATTTT.

V usage is TRBV5-1 and J usage is TRBJ2-1; 10 bases line up with TRBD2. This CDR3 has 14 amino acids. CDR1 is SGHRS and CDR2 is YFSETQ in the germline V gene. Trimming at V came to 3 bases and at J to 8 bases, leaving 5 bases not matched to a gene. The CDR3: CASSSSGSRDEQFF. CDR3 nucleotides: TGCGCCAGCAGCTCTAGCGGGAGTCGGGATGAGCAGTTCTTC.

The V and J genes are TRBV5-1 and TRBJ1-4, with 8 bases matching TRBD1. The V and J ends lost 1 base and 8 bases, in that order; junction bases with no gene match: 7. Germline V gene data show CDR1 as SGHRS and CDR2 as YFSETQ. The CDR3 totals 15 residues. DNA for the CDR3: TGCGCCAGCAGCTTGCAAGGACAGGGAAACGAAAAACTGTTTTTT. This codes for CASSLQGQGNEKLFF.

The genes are TRBV10-2 and TRBJ2-7; perhaps TRBD2 as D (6 bases). Trimming shortened V by 7 bases and J by 4 bases, and 23 bases separated the two germline ends. The CDR3 spans 16 residues. Germline-derived CDR1 and CDR2 are WSHSY and SAAADI. CDR3 amino acids: CASKARERTRGYEQYF. As DNA, the CDR3 is TGCGCCAGCAAAGCTCGGGAGCGCACAAGAGGTTACGAGCAGTACTTC.

This clone showed up just once. The chain joins TRBV5-5 to TRBJ1-4, with TRBD1 matching over 7 bases. This CDR3 has 14 residues. CDR1 and CDR2 (germline): SGHKS, YYEKEE (reference sequence). V shed 0 bases, J shed 8 bases, and the junction held 4 bases outside the gene matches. The CDR3 nucleotides read TGTGCCAGCAGCTTGGGACAGGGTGCAGAAAAACTGTTTTTT. Protein product: CASSLGQGAEKLFF.

This chain uses TRBV27 with TRBJ1-3; TRBD1 agrees at 7 bases. The V segment lost 5 bases and the J segment 2 bases; nucleotides outside the gene matches: 6. Germline loops: CDR1 MNHEY, CDR2 SMNVEV (reference sequence). This CDR3 spans 15 amino acids. The CDR3 bases are TGTGCCAGCAGTGGGACAGCCCAGGCTGGAAACACCATATATTTT. Translation gives CASSGTAQAGNTIYF.

This clone came up a few times. This CDR3 reads CASSFGTSGLSTDTQYF. CDR3 coding DNA: TGCGCCAGCAGCTTCGGGACTAGCGGGCTAAGCACAGATACGCAGTATTTT. The chain carries TRBV5-1 and TRBJ2-3, with 12 bases lining up with TRBD2. Germline loops: CDR1 SGHRS, CDR2 YFSETQ. V lost 2 bases, J lost 0 bases, and 4 bases stayed unmatched. This CDR3 is 17 amino acids long.

The chain carries TRBV2 and TRBJ1-4; D gene unclear. The CDR3 spans 15 residues. Germline V gene lookup returns CDR1 SNHLY and CDR2 FYNNEI. Trimming pared 7 bases from V and 2 bases from J, leaving 14 bases between. Written as DNA, the CDR3 is TGTGCCAGCAACGAGGTTCGGGGTACTAATGAAAAACTGTTTTTT. This translates into CASNEVRGTNEKLFF.

The J gene is TRBJ1-6, the V gene TRBV28, with D hard to call. The V gene lost 3 bases and the J gene lost 10 bases, with 7 bases spanning the gap. The CDR3 extends over 12 amino acids. Germline CDR1 is MDHEN and CDR2 is SYDVKM. The CDR3: CASSFGISPLHF. The CDR3 coding sequence is TGTGCCAGCAGTTTCGGCATCTCACCCCTCCACTTT.

CDR3 sequence reads: CASSHDRGYGYTF. For the CDR3, the DNA is TGCGCCAGCAGCCACGACAGGGGGTATGGCTACACCTTC. The gene calls are TRBV5-1 and TRBJ1-2, with 9 positions matching TRBD1. The germline V gene has CDR1 SGHRS and CDR2 YFSETQ. The V and J ends lost 4 bases and 5 bases, in that order; junction bases with no gene match: 3. The CDR3 is made up of 13 amino acids.